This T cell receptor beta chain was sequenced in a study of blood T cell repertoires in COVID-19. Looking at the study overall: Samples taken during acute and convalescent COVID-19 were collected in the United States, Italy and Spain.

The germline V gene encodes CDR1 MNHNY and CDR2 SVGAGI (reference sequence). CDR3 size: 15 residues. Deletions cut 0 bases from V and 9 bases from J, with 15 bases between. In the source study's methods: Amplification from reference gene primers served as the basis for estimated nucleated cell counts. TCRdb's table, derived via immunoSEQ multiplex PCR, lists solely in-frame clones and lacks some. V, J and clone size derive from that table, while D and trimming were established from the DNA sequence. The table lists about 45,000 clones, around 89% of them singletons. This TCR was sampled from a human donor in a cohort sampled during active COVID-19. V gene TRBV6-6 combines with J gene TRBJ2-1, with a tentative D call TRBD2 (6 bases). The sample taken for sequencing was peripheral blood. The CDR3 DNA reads TGTGCCAGCAGTTACTCGACGGAGGGAGAAGGTGAGCAGTTCTTC. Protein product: CASSYSTEGEGEQFF.